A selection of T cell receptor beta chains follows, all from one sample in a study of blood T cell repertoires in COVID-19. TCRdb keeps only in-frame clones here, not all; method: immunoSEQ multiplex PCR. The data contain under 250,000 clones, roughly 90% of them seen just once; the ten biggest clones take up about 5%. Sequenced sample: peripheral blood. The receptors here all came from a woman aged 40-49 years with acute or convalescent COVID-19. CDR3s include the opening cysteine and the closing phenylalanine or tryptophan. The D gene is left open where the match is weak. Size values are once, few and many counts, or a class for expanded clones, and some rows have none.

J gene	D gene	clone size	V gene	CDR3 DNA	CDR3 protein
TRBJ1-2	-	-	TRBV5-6	TGTGCCAGCAGCTTGACACGGGACTATGGCTACACCTTC	CASSLTRDYGYTF
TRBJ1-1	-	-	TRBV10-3	TGTGCCATCACTCCGAGGATGAACACTGAAGCTTTCTTT	CAITPRMNTEAFF
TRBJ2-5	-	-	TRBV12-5	TGTGCTAGTGGTTCAACCCCAAGCGACCAAGAGACCCAGTACTTC	CASGSTPSDQETQYF
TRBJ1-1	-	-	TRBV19	TGTGCCAGTAGTCCCGACAGGATGAACACTGAAGCTTTCTTT	CASSPDRMNTEAFF
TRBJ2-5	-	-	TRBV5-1	TGCGCCAGCAGCCGTCTGGGGGCAACAGCAGAGACCCAGTACTTC	CASSRLGATAETQYF
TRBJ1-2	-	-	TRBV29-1	TGCAGCGGTGGCCCTCGGGGGGGTGGCTACACCTTC	CSGGPRGGGYTF
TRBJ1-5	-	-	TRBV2	TGTGCCAGCAGTGAAAATCGGGGGGCTCAGCCCCAGCATTTT	CASSENRGAQPQHF
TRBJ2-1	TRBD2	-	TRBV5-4	TGTGCCAGCAGCGGGCGGGGGAGCCGGGGGTCCTACAATGAGCAGTTCTTC	CASSGRGSRGSYNEQFF
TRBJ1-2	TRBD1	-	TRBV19	TGTGCCAGTAACCCTAGGACAGGGGACTATGGCTACACCTTC	CASNPRTGDYGYTF
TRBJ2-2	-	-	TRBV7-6	TGTGCCAGCAGCTTAGGGGGGCCGGCCTCCACCGGGGAGCTGTTTTTT	CASSLGGPASTGELFF
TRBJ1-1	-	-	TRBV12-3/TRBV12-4	TGTGCCAGCAGTTCCGGGGGGATCACTGAAGCTTTCTTT	CASSSGGITEAFF
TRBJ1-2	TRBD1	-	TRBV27	TGTGCCAGCCGAGTAGGGGGCGCTCAGTATGGCTACACCTTC	CASRVGGAQYGYTF
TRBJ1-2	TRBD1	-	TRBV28	TGTGCCAGCAGTTTCACGGACAGGCCTAGGGGCTACACCTTC	CASSFTDRPRGYTF
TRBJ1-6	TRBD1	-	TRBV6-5	TGTGCCAGCAGTTCGGGACAGGGCTATTCACCCCTCCACTTT	CASSSGQGYSPLHF
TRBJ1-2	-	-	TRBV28	TGTGCCAGCAGTTTGGGGGGAGCAACTATTGGGGGCTACACCTTC	CASSLGGATIGGYTF
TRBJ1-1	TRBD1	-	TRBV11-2	TGTGCCAGCAGCTTAGTGACTGGGACAGGAGGAGAAGCTTTCTTT	CASSLVTGTGGEAFF
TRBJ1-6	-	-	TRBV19	TGTGCCAGTAGCCAAGACAGGCTTTCACCCCTCCACTTT	CASSQDRLSPLHF
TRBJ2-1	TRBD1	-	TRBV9	TGTGCCAGCAGCGTAGGGTTTGGGGGACAGGGAAATGAGCAGTTCTTC	CASSVGFGGQGNEQFF
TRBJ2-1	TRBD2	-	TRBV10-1	TGCGCCAGCAGTGAGTCACGGGGGGGTTACAATGAGCAGTTCTTC	CASSESRGGYNEQFF
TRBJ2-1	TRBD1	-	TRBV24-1	TGTGCCACCGTTGGGACAGGGTACTACAATGAGCAGTTCTTC	CATVGTGYYNEQFF
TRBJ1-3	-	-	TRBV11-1	TGTGCCAGCAGCGACCAGGGATCTACTGGAAACACCATATATTTT	CASSDQGSTGNTIYF
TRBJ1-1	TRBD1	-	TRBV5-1	TGCGCCAGCAGCCTCGACCTGACAGGGGGACGGGAAACTGAAGCTTTCTTT	CASSLDLTGGRETEAFF
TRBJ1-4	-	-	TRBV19	TGTGCCAGTAAGGTCCAGGGAGGTGAAAAACTGTTTTTT	CASKVQGGEKLFF
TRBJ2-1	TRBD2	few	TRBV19	TGTGCCAGTAGTAACCCTGAACTAGCGGGGGACAACAATGAGCAGTTCTTC	CASSNPELAGDNNEQFF
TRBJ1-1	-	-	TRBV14	TGTGCCAGCAGCCAAGGGGGCTGGAACACTGAAGCTTTCTTT	CASSQGGWNTEAFF
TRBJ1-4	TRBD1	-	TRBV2	TGTGCGACCGCTACTCTCGGACAGGGTGGTGAAAAACTGTTTTTT	CATATLGQGGEKLFF
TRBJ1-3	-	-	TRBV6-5	TGTGCCAGCAGGCGAGAGTCTGGAAACACCATATATTTT	CASRRESGNTIYF
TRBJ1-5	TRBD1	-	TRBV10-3	TGTGCCATCAGGGAGGGGGCCGGCAATCAGCCCCAGCATTTT	CAIREGAGNQPQHF
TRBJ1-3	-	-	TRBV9	TGTGCCAGCAGCGTAGCATCCGGACACTCGGCTGGGACCATATATTTT	CASSVASGHSAGTIYF
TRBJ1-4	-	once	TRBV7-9	TGTGCCAGCAGCTTCGGGACATTCGAAGAAAAACTGTTTTTT	CASSFGTFEEKLFF
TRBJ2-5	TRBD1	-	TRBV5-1	TGCGCCAGCAGCCAGAAGCCTCCGGGACAGGGGGGCGAGACCCAGTACTTC	CASSQKPPGQGGETQYF
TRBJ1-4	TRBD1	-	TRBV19	TGTGCCAGTAGCGGACAGGGGGTAGAGACTAATGAAAAACTGTTTTTT	CASSGQGVETNEKLFF
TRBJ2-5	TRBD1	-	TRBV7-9	TGTGCCAGCTGCACAGGGGGGCTCGAGACCCAGTACTTC	CASCTGGLETQYF